This is a list of T cell receptor beta chains from one sample in a study of T-cell memory formation after mild COVID-19. TCRdb re-called the 5' RACE reads with MiXCR, one entry per CDR3 protein. The sample includes around 130,000 distinct CDR3 sequences, 5% to 6.5% of them seen just once. Material for sequencing was PBMCs or a T cell subset sorted from them (not recorded which). These TCRs come from an adult woman who had mild COVID-19 (a few samples of this study predate the infection). Cell type and time point are not known. Each CDR3 is given with its conserved first and last residue. The D gene is left open where the match is weak. Where a row states a size, it is once, few, many or the class of an expanded clone; other rows omit it.

clone_size j_call d_call v_call cdr3_aa cdr3_nt
many TRBJ1-2 . TRBV7-8 CASSLGSGNYGYTF TGTGCCAGCAGCTTAGGATCGGGGAACTATGGCTACACCTTC
. TRBJ2-2 . TRBV5-6 CASSLVLDSYSTGELFF TGTGCCAGCAGCTTGGTTCTGGACAGTTACTCTACCGGGGAGCTGTTTTTT
. TRBJ2-1 . TRBV24-1 CATSDSLFGNEQFF TGTGCCACCAGTGATTCCCTTTTTGGGAATGAGCAGTTCTTC
. TRBJ2-1 TRBD2 TRBV6-5 CASSTRAGLGDNEQFF TGTGCCAGCAGTACCCGAGCGGGGTTGGGCGACAATGAGCAGTTCTTC
many TRBJ2-3 . TRBV5-1 CASRGDTQYF TGCGCCAGCAGGGGAGATACGCAGTATTTT
few TRBJ1-5 TRBD1 TRBV7-2 CASSFMGQDNQPQHF TGTGCCAGCAGCTTCATGGGACAGGATAATCAGCCCCAGCATTTT
many TRBJ2-1 . TRBV29-1 CSVAVGPYNEQFF TGCAGCGTTGCTGTTGGCCCCTACAATGAGCAGTTCTTC
many TRBJ2-5 . TRBV11-1 CASSSPDGPQETQYF TGTGCCAGCAGCTCTCCGGACGGCCCTCAAGAGACCCAGTACTTC
many TRBJ2-2 TRBD1 TRBV24-1 CATSDLKTGQGIAGELFF TGTGCCACCAGTGATTTGAAGACTGGACAGGGTATAGCCGGGGAGCTGTTTTTT
many TRBJ1-1 TRBD1 TRBV20-1 CSVPGQGNTEAFF TGCAGTGTTCCGGGACAGGGGAACACTGAAGCTTTCTTT
few TRBJ2-5 TRBD2 TRBV2 CASNTGTSWGETQYF TGTGCCAGCAATACAGGGACTAGCTGGGGTGAGACCCAGTACTTC